This entry is about one T cell receptor (beta chain). Per the original data handling: Reference gene primer amplification gave nucleated cell count estimates. Data came from immunoSEQ multiplex PCR; TCRdb stores just in-frame clones and leaves some out. Clonal size and the V and J genes are those of that table, whereas D and trimming came from the DNA. This sample yields some 130,000 clones, of which roughly 84% are seen a single time; about 5.5% belongs to the top ten. This CDR3 contains 15 residues. J gave up 0 bases and V 3 bases, and 3 bases lay outside the gene matches. The germline gives CDR1 SGHRS, CDR2 YFSETQ. This entry comes from a study of blood T cell repertoires in COVID-19. Study background: The origin of the acute and convalescent COVID-19 samples was the United States, Italy and Spain. In each case, the material was cDNA or gDNA derived from T cells, B-cell-depleted T cells, or PBMCs.

Participants spanned ages about 18 to 90 years and resided in some 22 US areas. This chain links TRBV5-1 with TRBJ2-3, with TRBD2 matching over 8 bases. The clonotype comes from a man aged 35 to 55 with acute COVID-19. Input material: PBMCs or T cells enriched from blood (not recorded which). The CDR3 DNA follows: TGCGCCAGCAGCTATAGCGGGGATAGCACAGATACGCAGTATTTT. Protein: CASSYSGDSTDTQYF. The whole variable domain, remainder taken from reference TRBV5-1 and TRBJ2-3, is KAGVTQTPRYLIKTRGQQVTLSCSPISGHRSVSWYQQTPGQGLQFLFEYFSETQRNKGNFPGRFSGRQFSNSRSEMNVSTLELGDSALYLCASSYSGDSTDTQYFGPGTRLTVL.